This is a list of T cell receptor beta chains from one sample in a study of T-cell reconstitution after alpha-beta-depleted transplantation in children. MiXCR, applied by TCRdb to the PCR reads, yields one record per CDR3 protein. Here the sample spans hundreds of thousands of distinct CDR3 sequences, 15% to 20% being singletons. The sequences come from PBMCs, mostly from graft donor cells, collected 360 days after TCRalphabeta/CD19-depleted stem cell transplant. All receptors come from a boy in the first two years of life who had a stem cell transplant for Wiskott-Aldrich syndrome, so the T cells may come from the graft donor. Both conserved end residues are part of each CDR3. A D gene is named only where the DNA matches it firmly. Size is stated for part of the rows, as once, few or many counts, or as a class when the clone is expanded.

CDR3nt	CDR3aa	d_gene	v_gene	j_gene	abundance	len
TGCGCCAGCAGCTCGACCCTGACAGGCTTCATGAACACTGAAGCTTTCTTT	CASSSTLTGFMNTEAFF	NA	TRBV5-1	TRBJ1-1	few	17
TGCAGTGCTAGAGTTGTGATGGCGGGAGAGGAGTACTTC	CSARVVMAGEEYF	TRBD2	TRBV20-1	TRBJ2-7	few	13
TGTGCCTCCCCGGGGGAGCCGACTGAAGCTTTCTTT	CASPGEPTEAFF	NA	TRBV7-9	TRBJ1-1	few	12
TGCGCCAGCAGCTTGTGGGCTAGCGGGGGCGCCGGGACAGATACGCAGTATTTT	CASSLWASGGAGTDTQYF	TRBD2	TRBV5-1	TRBJ2-3	NA	18
TGTGCCACCAGTGATGGACACCCCTACGAGCAGTACTTC	CATSDGHPYEQYF	NA	TRBV24-1	TRBJ2-7	NA	13
TGTGCCAGCAGCTTCCCGGGAGGGCTCTCTGAGCAGTTCTTC	CASSFPGGLSEQFF	TRBD2	TRBV7-8	TRBJ2-1	few	14
TGCAGCGTTCAACCGGGACTAATCGCCTACAATGAGCAGTTCTTC	CSVQPGLIAYNEQFF	TRBD2	TRBV29-1	TRBJ2-1	many	15
TGTGCCAGCAGTGAACTGTGGGGGGTTTTTTCACCCCTCCACTTT	CASSELWGVFSPLHF	NA	TRBV25-1	TRBJ1-6	few	15
TGTGCCAGCAGTTTATCAGGGGGAACTCAGCCCCAGCATTTT	CASSLSGGTQPQHF	TRBD1	TRBV28	TRBJ1-5	NA	14
TGCAGCGTTACAGGGGGCTATGGCTACACCTTC	CSVTGGYGYTF	TRBD1	TRBV29-1	TRBJ1-2	few	11
TGCAGTGCTAGTCGGCGGCCTACCTACGAGCAGTACTTC	CSASRRPTYEQYF	NA	TRBV20-1	TRBJ2-7	many	13
TGTGCCAGCAGTTTATTTGGTCTAGGTACCTACAATGAGCAGTTCTTC	CASSLFGLGTYNEQFF	NA	TRBV27	TRBJ2-1	few	16
TGTGCCAGCAGCTTAGGAGGACCGGAGCGGGAGCTGTTTTTT	CASSLGGPERELFF	NA	TRBV7-2	TRBJ2-2	few	14
TGTGCCAGCAGTTACTCAGGGGGCGCGGGGAACACTGAAGCTTTCTTT	CASSYSGGAGNTEAFF	TRBD1	TRBV6-5	TRBJ1-1	few	16
TGTGCCAGTGCCAGCAGGACAGGGTGGAGCGGGGAGCTGTTTTTT	CASASRTGWSGELFF	TRBD1	TRBV2	TRBJ2-2	NA	15
TGTGCCAGCAGCTTAGGGGGAAGCGGCGGGGAGCTGTTTTTT	CASSLGGSGGELFF	NA	TRBV11-2	TRBJ2-2	many	14
TGCGCCAGCAGCTCTTACCGACAGGAGATCTACGAGCAGTACTTC	CASSSYRQEIYEQYF	NA	TRBV5-1	TRBJ2-7	NA	15
TGTGCCAGCAGTTACTTCAGGGGCACGAACACTGAAGCTTTCTTT	CASSYFRGTNTEAFF	NA	TRBV6-5	TRBJ1-1	few	15
TGTGCCAGCACCCATCTGAGGAGGAACACTGAAGCTTTCTTT	CASTHLRRNTEAFF	NA	TRBV6-2/TRBV6-3	TRBJ1-1	NA	14
TGTGCCAGCAGCCCGACCATCCGCACTGAAGCTTTCTTT	CASSPTIRTEAFF	NA	TRBV7-9	TRBJ1-1	NA	13
TGCAGTGCTAGAACAGTGAATCAGCCCCAGCATTTT	CSARTVNQPQHF	NA	TRBV20-1	TRBJ1-5	few	12
TGTGCCAGCAGTTTCTACAGGGAAAATGAGCAGTTCTTC	CASSFYRENEQFF	NA	TRBV27	TRBJ2-1	NA	13
TGTGCCAGCAGATCCATGGGGGCGAGAGGGCAGCCCCAGCATTTT	CASRSMGARGQPQHF	NA	TRBV2	TRBJ1-5	few	15
TGCAGTGCTAGACAAACTAGCGGGGGGGTCTACGAGCAGTACTTC	CSARQTSGGVYEQYF	TRBD2	TRBV20-1	TRBJ2-7	few	15
TGCAGTGCCATGGACAGATTATGGGGCTACACCTTC	CSAMDRLWGYTF	NA	TRBV20-1	TRBJ1-2	NA	12
TGCGCCAGCAGCCAACAGGGGACGGTCTACAATGAGCAGTTCTTC	CASSQQGTVYNEQFF	NA	TRBV4-1	TRBJ2-1	many	15
TGTGCCAGCTCACCAGTGCGGACTAGCGGGAACACCGGGGAGCTGTTTTTT	CASSPVRTSGNTGELFF	TRBD2	TRBV18	TRBJ2-2	NA	17
TGTGCCAATCCGACTAGAGACACCGGGGAGCTGTTTTTT	CANPTRDTGELFF	NA	TRBV7-2	TRBJ2-2	NA	13